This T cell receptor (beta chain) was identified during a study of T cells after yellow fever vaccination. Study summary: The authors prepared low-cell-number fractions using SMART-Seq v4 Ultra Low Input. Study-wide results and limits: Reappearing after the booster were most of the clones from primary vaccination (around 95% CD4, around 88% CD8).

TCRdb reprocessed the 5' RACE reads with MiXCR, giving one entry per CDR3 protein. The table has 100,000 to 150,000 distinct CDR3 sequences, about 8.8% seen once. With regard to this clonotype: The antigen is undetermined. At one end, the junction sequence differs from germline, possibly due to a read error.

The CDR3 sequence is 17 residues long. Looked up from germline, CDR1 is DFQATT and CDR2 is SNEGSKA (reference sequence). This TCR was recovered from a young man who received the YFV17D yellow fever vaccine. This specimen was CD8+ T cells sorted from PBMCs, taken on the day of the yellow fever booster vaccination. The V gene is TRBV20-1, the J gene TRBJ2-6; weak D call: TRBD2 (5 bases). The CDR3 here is CSASLGVPSPGANVLTF. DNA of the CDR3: TGCAGTGCTAGTCTCGGGGTACCAAGTCCTGGTGCCAACGTCCTGACTTTC.